This TCR beta chain was identified in a study of high-grade serous ovarian cancer treatment subgroups. There are a few counts of this clone. The target antigen is unknown. Study results and caveats: TCR clonal relatedness correlated positively with neoantigen level. These tumor repertoires lack spatial information from bulk sequencing. CDR1 and CDR2 were left unanalyzed; analyses focused on CDR3.

Using immunoSEQ multiplex PCR, the repertoire was profiled, and TCRdb retains in-frame clones only, with some absent. The profile shows more than 8,000 clones, about 70% of them singletons. Tumor samples were taken before definitive surgery or chemotherapy. Germline V gene lookup returns CDR1 SEHNR and CDR2 FQNEAQ (reference sequence). The V and J ends lost 11 bases and 2 bases respectively, with 13 bases between them. The CDR3 has 13 amino acids. The rearrangement uses TRBV7-9 and TRBJ2-1, with D possibly called TRBD1 or TRBD2 (5 bases each). The specimen sequenced was tumor tissue. The sequence was obtained from a human donor with high-grade serous ovarian cancer. The CDR3 DNA reads as TGTGCCGTCGGGGCGGATACCTACAATGAGCAGTTCTTC. Translation gives CAVGADTYNEQFF. Filled out from reference TRBV7-9 and TRBJ2-1, the complete variable domain reads DTGVSQNPRHKITKRGQNVTFRCDPISEHNRLYWYRQTLGQGPEFLTYFQNEAQLEKSRLLSDRFSAERPKGSFSTLEIQRTEQGDSAMYLCAVGADTYNEQFFGPGTRLTVL.